This section outlines one TCR beta chain sequence together with its context. Its antigen remains unidentified. Per the germline V gene, CDR1 is SGHVS and CDR2 is FQNEAQ. The length of the CDR3 is 18 residues. V lost 5 bases, J lost 1 base, and 12 bases stayed unmatched. The data originate from a study of human T cells and chemical hapten exposure. Across the study: Diphenylcyclopropenone was administered weekly to the scalp of patients throughout the roughly 22-week study. Upper back patch tests used 0.01% DPC, scored after 6 days.

TCRdb processed the RACE reads anew with MiXCR; each CDR3 protein has one entry. The sample yields about 59,000 distinct CDR3 sequences, 10% to 12% seen once. Whole-study findings and limits: Patch test score rose with PT1 expanded TCRs, significant at 8, 16, 32, not 4.

Time point described: pre-sensitization, week 0. As for treatment: therapeutic diphenylcyclopropenone sensitization with weekly scalp DPC. This receptor was taken from a woman aged 40 to 55 with alopecia areata. Some clones in this sample may be carry-over from other donors' samples. V and J are TRBV7-8 and TRBJ2-5; 11 bases are shared with TRBD2. Sequencing used whole blood, obtained in connection with sensitization to the hapten diphenylcyclopropenone (DPC). In DNA form, the CDR3 reads TGTGCCAGCAGCCCCCGTAGCGGGGGGGCCTTTCCCCAAGAGACCCAGTACTTC. Amino acids: CASSPRSGGAFPQETQYF.